Each of the 25 T cell receptor beta chains below was sequenced from the same sample in a study of cytomegalovirus exposure and HLA in healthy donors. Vbeta (60) and Jbeta (13) primers were used in the PCR. Clones were read by immunoSEQ multiplex PCR, and TCRdb kept only the in-frame ones, dropping some. The profile shows 150,000 to 200,000 clones, about 86% of them singletons. The sample taken for sequencing was PBMCs. Receptors originate from a woman under 30 in good health and CMV-seropositive.

This sequence joins TRBV4-2 and TRBJ2-3; maybe TRBD2 (5 bases). V dropped 0 bases and J dropped 0 bases, with 22 bases sitting between them. The CDR3 totals 20 residues. Germline CDR1 and CDR2: LGHNA and YNFKEQ. The CDR3 sequence: CASSQDSFLSPGYSTDTQYF. In nucleotides, the CDR3 is TGTGCCAGCAGCCAAGATTCCTTTCTTAGTCCGGGATACAGCACAGATACGCAGTATTTT.

The chain combines TRBV7-6 with TRBJ2-3; 10 positions match TRBD1. This CDR3 is built from 16 residues. In germline, CDR1 is SGHVS, CDR2 FNYEAQ. The trim removed 3 bases at V and 0 bases at J, leaving 3 bases unmatched. The CDR3, as DNA: TGTGCCAGCAGCTTCGGGACAGGGGTCAGCACAGATACGCAGTATTTT. Its protein product is CASSFGTGVSTDTQYF.

The rearrangement joins TRBV4-1 to TRBJ1-4, with TRBD1 matching 7 bases. Looked up from germline, CDR1 is MGHRA and CDR2 is YSYEKL. This CDR3 region has 16 residues. Trimming removed 3 bases from V and 10 bases from J; junction bases left unmatched: 14. The chain's CDR3 is CASSQLIGQGVGKLFF. In DNA form, the CDR3 reads TGCGCCAGCAGCCAGCTAATCGGGCAGGGGGTAGGAAAACTGTTTTTT.

The chain joins TRBV2 to TRBJ2-7, with a weak D call TRBD1 (5 bases). The CDR3 is made up of 11 amino acids. V was cut by 6 bases and J by 7 bases, with 10 bases left in between. From germline, CDR1 is SNHLY and CDR2 FYNNEI. The CDR3 sequence: CASSQTEEQYF. CDR3 bases: TGTGCCAGCAGCCAGACAGAAGAGCAGTACTTC. Using reference TRBV2 and TRBJ2-7 for the parts outside the CDR3, the full variable domain is EPEVTQTPSHQVTQMGQEVILRCVPISNHLYFYWYRQILGQKVEFLVSFYNNEISEKSEIFDDQFSVERPDGSNFTLKIRSTKLEDSAMYFCASSQTEEQYFGPGTRLTVT.

The rearrangement uses TRBV7-9 and TRBJ1-6; 10 bases are a match to TRBD1. Germline V CDR1 and CDR2: SEHNR, FQNEAQ (reference sequence). The CDR3 runs to 15 residues. Unmatched junction bases numbered 8, after V lost 5 bases and J lost 10 bases. CDR3 coding DNA: TGTGCCAGCAGCGTCCGGGACAGGGGTTACTCACCCCTCCACTTT. Its protein is CASSVRDRGYSPLHF.

This clone came up a few times. This rearrangement joins TRBV20-1 to TRBJ1-1; tentatively, D is TRBD1 (5 bases). CDR3 length equals 11 residues. Germline V gives CDR1 DFQATT, CDR2 SNEGSKA (reference sequence). V was shortened by 6 bases and J by 6 bases, with 11 bases between the two germline ends. The CDR3 loop is CSAGDLSEAFF. CDR3 DNA sequence: TGCAGTGCAGGGGACTTATCTGAAGCTTTCTTT.

This chain joins TRBV11-2 and TRBJ2-7; TRBD1 agrees at 7 bases. Germline-derived CDR1 and CDR2 are SGHAT and FQNNGV. CDR3 length equals 13 residues. The junction had 1 base not matched to a gene; V was cut back by 1 base and J by 4 bases. The CDR3 region is CASSLGDSYEQYF. For the CDR3, the DNA is TGTGCCAGCAGCTTAGGGGACAGTTACGAGCAGTACTTC.

On this clone: The junction does not match germline at one end; this may be a read error. The chain couples TRBV14 to TRBJ2-4, with TRBD1 matching over 9 bases. Germline V gives CDR1 SGHDN, CDR2 FVKESK. The CDR3 length is 13 residues. CDR3 sequence (DNA): TGTGCCAGCAGCCGGCCAGACAGGGGGGCTATTCACTTC. This gives the protein CASSRPDRGAIHF.

The rearrangement joins TRBV11-2 to TRBJ1-1, with 8 bases that match TRBD1. The germline CDR1 and CDR2 sequences are SGHAT and FQNNGV. V trimming: 0 bases; J trimming: 3 bases; junction bases outside the gene matches: 15. This CDR3 has 19 amino acids. The CDR3 loop is CASSLEPGTGYSKDTEAFF. The CDR3 coding sequence is TGTGCCAGCAGCTTAGAGCCCGGGACAGGCTACAGTAAAGACACTGAAGCTTTCTTT.

This chain uses TRBV6-5 with TRBJ2-1; the match to TRBD2 covers 8 bases. Looked up from germline, CDR1 is MNHEY and CDR2 is SVGAGI. V shed 5 bases and J 4 bases; nucleotides not matched to a gene: 7. The CDR3 spans 15 residues. This CDR3 reads CASSPGGTRYNEQFF. In nucleotides, the CDR3 is TGTGCCAGCAGTCCCGGTGGGACTAGGTACAATGAGCAGTTCTTC.

This clone has only one observation. The chain recombines TRBV11-3 with TRBJ2-2; possibly TRBD2 for D (6 bases). The CDR3 covers 13 residues. Germline V gene sequence: CDR1 SGHNT, CDR2 YENEEA. V was cut by 4 bases and J by 5 bases, with 8 bases left in between. CDR3 loop: CASSSTRTGELFF. The DNA of the CDR3 is TGTGCCAGCAGCTCGACTAGAACCGGGGAGCTGTTTTTT.

CDR3 in DNA: TGCGCCAGCAGCCGAAATAACAGGGGGCGAGATGAAAAACTGTTTTTT. This encodes CASSRNNRGRDEKLFF. The rearrangement joins TRBV4-3 to TRBJ1-4, with 9 bases that match TRBD1. Trimming cost V 4 bases and J 6 bases; bases outside gene matches: 9. The CDR3 has 16 amino acids. Germline V CDR1 and CDR2: LGHNA, YSLEER.

This clone was counted once. This chain connects TRBV27 to TRBJ2-1; 9 bases map to TRBD1. V was pared by 6 bases and J by 10 bases, with 10 bases of the junction left unmatched. Germline CDR1 and CDR2: MNHEY and SMNVEV (reference sequence). There are 14 residues in the CDR3. CDR3 in amino acids: CASRTGGGLLEQFF. The CDR3 DNA follows: TGTGCCAGCAGGACAGGGGGGGGGCTCTTGGAGCAGTTCTTC.

This clone was observed a handful of times. The J gene is TRBJ2-7, the V gene TRBV6-5, with D possibly being TRBD1 (5 bases). From germline, CDR1 is MNHEY and CDR2 SVGAGI. Trimming pared 6 bases from V and 3 bases from J, leaving 9 bases between. The CDR3 totals 12 residues. CDR3 nucleotide sequence: TGTGCCAGCAGCACAGGCTTCTACGAGCAGTACTTC. Protein sequence: CASSTGFYEQYF.

The gene calls are TRBV6-4 and TRBJ1-1; possible D gene TRBD1, 5 bases. This CDR3 contains 13 residues. Germline lookup yields CDR1 MRHNA and CDR2 SNTAGT. V was trimmed by 6 bases and J by 1 base, leaving 9 bases between them. CDR3 sequence: CASRTGENTEAFF. CDR3 DNA sequence: TGTGCCAGCAGAACAGGAGAGAACACTGAAGCTTTCTTT.

This clone turned up a few times. The chain has TRBV29-1 and TRBJ1-2; a weak D match, TRBD1 (6 bases). The CDR3 loop spans 13 amino acids. V was trimmed by 3 bases and J by 4 bases, leaving 12 bases between them. CDR1 and CDR2 (germline): SQVTM, ANQGSEA. Here the CDR3 DNA reads TGCAGCGTTGAGGTAGGGGGTTCCTATGGCTACACCTTC. Translated: CSVEVGGSYGYTF.

The rearrangement joins TRBV10-2 to TRBJ1-5, with 12 bases that match TRBD1. The CDR3 totals 17 residues. Germline lookup yields CDR1 WSHSY and CDR2 SAAADI. J gave up 3 bases and V 4 bases, and 7 bases lay outside the gene matches. Here the CDR3 reads CASSVMGQGADNQPQHF. The CDR3 region has the DNA TGCGCCAGCAGTGTAATGGGACAGGGGGCCGACAATCAGCCCCAGCATTTT.

The chain combines TRBV6-1 with TRBJ2-3; TRBD2 matches 9 bases. The V segment lost 1 base and the J segment 6 bases; nucleotides outside the gene matches: 11. This CDR3 contains 17 residues. Germline CDR1 is MNHNS and CDR2 is SASEGT. The CDR3 sequence is CASSEGFRTSVGDTQYF. The DNA for the CDR3 is TGTGCCAGCAGTGAAGGCTTTAGGACTAGCGTGGGGGATACGCAGTATTTT.

The J gene is TRBJ1-1, the V gene TRBV9; no clear D gene. The V and J ends lost 0 bases and 6 bases respectively, with 15 bases between them. The CDR3 sequence is 15 residues long. Germline values: CDR1 SGDLS, CDR2 YYNGEE. The CDR3 DNA sequence: TGTGCCAGCAGCGTAGATCCACTCCCACTCCCTGAAGCTTTCTTT. Its protein product is CASSVDPLPLPEAFF.

This chain uses TRBV5-5 with TRBJ1-1; D unclear. V was shortened by 4 bases and J by 0 bases, with 22 bases between the two germline ends. CDR3 size: 18 residues. Germline CDR1 SGHKS, CDR2 YYEKEE (reference sequence). The CDR3 loop reads CASSQYVAWASMNTEAFF. The CDR3 DNA follows: TGTGCCAGCAGCCAGTACGTGGCGTGGGCCTCAATGAACACTGAAGCTTTCTTT.

The J gene is TRBJ2-5, the V gene TRBV6-5; D uncertain. Germline CDR1 is MNHEY and CDR2 is SVGAGI. The CDR3 loop spans 11 amino acids. V lost 6 bases and J 7 bases, leaving 9 bases between the germline ends. The CDR3 protein is CASRGWVTQYF. CDR3 nucleotides: TGTGCCAGCAGGGGCTGGGTGACCCAGTACTTC.

This clone was seen once. V usage is TRBV7-9 and J usage is TRBJ2-1; possibly TRBD1 for D (7 bases). CDR1 and CDR2 from the germline V gene are SEHNR and FQNEAQ (reference sequence). The CDR3 is made up of 13 amino acids. Trimming pared 1 base from V and 9 bases from J, leaving 10 bases between. The CDR3 here is CASSLDQGGEQFF. The CDR3 nucleotides are TGTGCCAGCAGCTTAGATCAGGGGGGTGAGCAGTTCTTC.

This sequence joins TRBV5-1 and TRBJ2-1, with 7 bases matching TRBD2. The CDR3 spans 16 residues. J lost 5 bases, V lost 0 bases, and 8 bases had no gene match. Germline CDR1 reads SGHRS; CDR2 reads YFSETQ. CDR3 protein: CASSLGGGGSHNEQFF. For the CDR3, the DNA is TGCGCCAGCAGCTTGGGTGGGGGGGGGTCCCACAATGAGCAGTTCTTC.

The chain carries TRBV30 and TRBJ2-5; TRBD1 matches 11 bases. This CDR3 region has 13 residues. CDR1 GTSNPN and CDR2 SVGIG come from the germline V gene (reference sequence). The V segment lost 5 bases and the J segment 4 bases; nucleotides outside the gene matches: 3. CDR3 region: CAWGQGAGETQYF. In DNA, the CDR3 is TGTGCCTGGGGACAGGGGGCCGGAGAGACCCAGTACTTC.

V usage is TRBV7-9 and J usage is TRBJ2-7; 11 nucleotides align to TRBD2. Germline V lookup: CDR1 SEHNR, CDR2 FQNEAQ (reference sequence). V dropped 2 bases and J dropped 2; count of bases not matched to a gene: 5. The length of the CDR3 is 16 residues. The CDR3 DNA sequence: TGTGCCAGCAGCTTACGGCCTAGCGGGAGGACCTACGAGCAGTACTTC. Its translation: CASSLRPSGRTYEQYF. The variable domain in full, with the rest retrieved from reference TRBV7-9 and TRBJ2-7, is DTGVSQNPRHKITKRGQNVTFRCDPISEHNRLYWYRQTLGQGPEFLTYFQNEAQLEKSRLLSDRFSAERPKGSFSTLEIQRTEQGDSAMYLCASSLRPSGRTYEQYFGPGTRLTVT.